The sequence of this T cell receptor (beta chain) was determined in a study of regulatory T cells in long-lasting Graves disease. This clonotype appeared many times. The V and J ends lost 2 bases and 2 bases, in that order; junction bases with no gene match: 9. CDR3 length: 17 residues. CDR1 is SGHAT, CDR2 FQNNGV, per germline. Researchers made TCR beta libraries by using iRepertoire HTBI primers and running Arm-PCR on CDR3 regions. TCRdb reanalysed the multiplex PCR reads using MiXCR and keeps one entry per CDR3 protein. The sample contains about 470,000 distinct CDR3 sequences, roughly 21% of which appear only once. The time point denotes: persistent/refractory GD, antithyroid drugs over 5 years with positive TRAb. Construction of the TCR library relied on RNA isolated from PBMCs.

The V and J genes are TRBV11-2 and TRBJ2-5, with TRBD1 matching over 9 bases. The origin of this receptor is a female donor with Graves disease. This sample comprised peripheral blood mononuclear cells (PBMCs), obtained when the disease was refractory, from a patient treated with antithyroid drugs. CDR3 residues: CASSLIGTGTLQETQYF. The CDR3 DNA follows: TGTGCCAGCAGCTTAATAGGGACAGGGACACTACAAGAGACCCAGTACTTC.